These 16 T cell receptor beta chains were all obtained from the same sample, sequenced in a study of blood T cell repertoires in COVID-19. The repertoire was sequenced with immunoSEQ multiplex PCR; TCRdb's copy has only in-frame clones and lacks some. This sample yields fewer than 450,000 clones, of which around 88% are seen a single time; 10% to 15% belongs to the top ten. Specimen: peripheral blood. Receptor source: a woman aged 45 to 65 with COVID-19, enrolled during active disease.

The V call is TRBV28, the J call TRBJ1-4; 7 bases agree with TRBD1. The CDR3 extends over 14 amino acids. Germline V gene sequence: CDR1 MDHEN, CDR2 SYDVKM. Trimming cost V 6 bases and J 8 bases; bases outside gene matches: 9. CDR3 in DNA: TGTGCCAGCAGCCTTACCGGGACAGACGAAAAACTGTTTTTT. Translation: CASSLTGTDEKLFF. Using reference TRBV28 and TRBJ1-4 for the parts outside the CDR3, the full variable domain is DVKVTQSSRYLVKRTGEKVFLECVQDMDHENMFWYRQDPGLGLRLIYFSYDVKMKEKGDIPEGYSVSREKKERFSLILESASTNQTSMYLCASSLTGTDEKLFFGSGTQLSVL.

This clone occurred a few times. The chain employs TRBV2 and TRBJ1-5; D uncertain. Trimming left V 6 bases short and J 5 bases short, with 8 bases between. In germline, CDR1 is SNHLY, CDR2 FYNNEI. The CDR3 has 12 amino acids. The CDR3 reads CASRIGDQPQHF. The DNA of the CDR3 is TGTGCCAGCAGAATCGGAGATCAGCCCCAGCATTTT.

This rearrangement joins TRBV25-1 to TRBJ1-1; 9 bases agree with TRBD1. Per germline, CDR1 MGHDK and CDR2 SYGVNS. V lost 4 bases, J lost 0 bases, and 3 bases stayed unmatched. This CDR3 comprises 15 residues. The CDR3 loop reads CASSARQGVNTEAFF. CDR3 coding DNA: TGTGCCAGCAGTGCCCGACAGGGGGTGAACACTGAAGCTTTCTTT.

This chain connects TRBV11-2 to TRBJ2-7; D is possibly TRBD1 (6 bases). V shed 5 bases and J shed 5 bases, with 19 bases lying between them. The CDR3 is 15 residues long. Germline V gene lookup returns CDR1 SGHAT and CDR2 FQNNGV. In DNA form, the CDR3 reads TGTGCCAGCAGCCCAGACCGGGCCAGGGGCGACGAGCAGTACTTC. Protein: CASSPDRARGDEQYF. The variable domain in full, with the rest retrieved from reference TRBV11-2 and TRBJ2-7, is EAGVAQSPRYKIIEKRQSVAFWCNPISGHATLYWYQQILGQGPKLLIQFQNNGVVDDSQLPKDRFSAERLKGVDSTLKIQPAKLEDSAVYLCASSPDRARGDEQYFGPGTRLTVT.

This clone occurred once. The CDR3 nucleotides are TGTGCCAGTACCCCGACCGGAGGGTATCAGTTCTTC. Translated, it gives CASTPTGGYQFF. The rearrangement uses TRBV19 and TRBJ2-1, with D possibly matching TRBD2 (6 bases). The V end was cut by 7 bases, the J end by 13 bases, with 17 bases between. CDR1 is LNHDA, CDR2 SQIVND, per germline (reference sequence). This CDR3 is 12 amino acids long.

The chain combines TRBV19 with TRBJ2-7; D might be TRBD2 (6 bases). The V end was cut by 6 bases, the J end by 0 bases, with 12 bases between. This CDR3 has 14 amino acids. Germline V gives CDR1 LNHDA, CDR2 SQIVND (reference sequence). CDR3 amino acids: CASRRTGDSYEQYF. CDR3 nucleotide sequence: TGTGCCAGTAGGAGGACGGGAGACTCCTACGAGCAGTACTTC.

The CDR3 sequence: CASSLGGADYGYTF. The CDR3 DNA reads TGTGCCAGCAGTTTAGGGGGCGCGGACTATGGCTACACCTTC. The chain carries TRBV27 and TRBJ1-2, with D perhaps matching TRBD1 (6 bases). CDR3 size: 14 residues. Germline CDR1 is MNHEY and CDR2 is SMNVEV (reference sequence). Between the trimmed V and J ends, which lost 2 bases and 3 bases, there was a span of 10 bases.

The CDR3 region is CASSLTGGGYNEQFF. The CDR3 bases are TGTGCCAGTAGTCTTACAGGGGGCGGATACAATGAGCAGTTCTTC. This sequence joins TRBV19 and TRBJ2-1, with 9 bases fitting TRBD1. This CDR3 has 15 residues. V gave up 5 bases and J gave up 4 bases; unmatched junction bases: 6. Germline V CDR1 and CDR2: LNHDA, SQIVND (reference sequence).

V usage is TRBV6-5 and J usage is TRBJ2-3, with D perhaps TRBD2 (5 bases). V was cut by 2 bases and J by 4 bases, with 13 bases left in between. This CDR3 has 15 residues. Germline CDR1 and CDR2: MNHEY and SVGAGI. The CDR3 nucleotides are TGTGCCAGCAGTTACATTTCGGGGAGCGCAGATACGCAGTATTTT. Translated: CASSYISGSADTQYF.

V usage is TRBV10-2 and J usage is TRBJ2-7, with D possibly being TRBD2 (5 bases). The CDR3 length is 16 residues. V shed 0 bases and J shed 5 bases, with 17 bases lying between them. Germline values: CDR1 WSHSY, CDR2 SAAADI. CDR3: CASSESTAAVGDEQYF. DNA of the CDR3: TGCGCCAGCAGTGAGTCGACGGCAGCGGTGGGTGACGAGCAGTACTTC.

The CDR3 loop reads CASSIWRGELFF. For the CDR3, the DNA is TGTGCCAGTAGTATATGGAGAGGGGAGCTGTTTTTT. The J gene is TRBJ2-2, the V gene TRBV19; D unresolved. Germline loops: CDR1 LNHDA, CDR2 SQIVND (reference sequence). CDR3 length: 12 residues. V lost 2 bases and J 8 bases, leaving 6 bases between the germline ends. Supplemented by reference TRBV19 and TRBJ2-2, the full variable domain reads DGGITQSPKYLFRKEGQNVTLSCEQNLNHDAMYWYRQDPGQGLRLIYYSQIVNDFQKGDIAEGYSVSREKKESFPLTVTSAQKNPTAFYLCASSIWRGELFFGEGSRLTVL.

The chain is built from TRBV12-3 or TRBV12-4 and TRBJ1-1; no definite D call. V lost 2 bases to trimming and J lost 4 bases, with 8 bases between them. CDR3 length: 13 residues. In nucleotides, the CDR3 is TGTGCCAGCAGTTTATCCGCGAGCACTGAAGCTTTCTTT. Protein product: CASSLSASTEAFF.

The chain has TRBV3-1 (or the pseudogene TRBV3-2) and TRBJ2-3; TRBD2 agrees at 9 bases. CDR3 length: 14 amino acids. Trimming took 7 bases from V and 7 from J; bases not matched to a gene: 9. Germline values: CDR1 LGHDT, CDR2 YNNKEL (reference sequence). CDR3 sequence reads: CASTSGDPRNTQYF. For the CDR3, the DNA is TGTGCCAGCACTAGCGGGGACCCTCGCAATACGCAGTATTTT.

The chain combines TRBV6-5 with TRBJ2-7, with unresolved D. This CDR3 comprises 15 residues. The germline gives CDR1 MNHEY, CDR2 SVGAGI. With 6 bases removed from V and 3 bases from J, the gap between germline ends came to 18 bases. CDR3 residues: CASRRRPDTVYEQYF. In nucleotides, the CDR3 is TGTGCCAGCAGACGTCGACCAGACACAGTCTACGAGCAGTACTTC.

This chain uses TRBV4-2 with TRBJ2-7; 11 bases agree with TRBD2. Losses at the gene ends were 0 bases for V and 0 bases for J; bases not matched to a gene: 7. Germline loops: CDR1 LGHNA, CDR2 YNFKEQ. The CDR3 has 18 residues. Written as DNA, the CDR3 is TGTGCCAGCAGCCAAGAACTAGCGGGGGATACGAGCTCCTACGAGCAGTACTTC. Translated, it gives CASSQELAGDTSSYEQYF.

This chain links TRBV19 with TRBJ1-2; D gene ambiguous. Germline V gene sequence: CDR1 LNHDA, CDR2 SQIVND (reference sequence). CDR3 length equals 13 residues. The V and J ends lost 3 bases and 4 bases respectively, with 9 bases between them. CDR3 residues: CASSIEMSYGYTF. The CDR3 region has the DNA TGTGCCAGTAGTATTGAGATGAGCTATGGCTACACCTTC.